This TCR delta chain was found in a study of Vδ1+ human thymocytes. General observations from the study: Thymic delta-chain repertoires held approximately 20% Vdelta2 sequences and few Vdelta3, despite high sort purity. In the thymus, TRG and TRD repertoires looked highly polyclonal with Gaussian CDR3 lengths.

With 5 bases removed from V and 0 bases from J, the gap between germline ends came to 9 bases. In germline, CDR1 is GEAIGNYY, CDR2 EKD. The CDR3 totals 13 residues. As concerns this clone: Its antigen is unknown. The same CDR3 is also encoded by other DNA sequences in this sample.

Sequences come from RNA converted to cDNA by reverse transcription. Pooled V-gene forward primers with one constant-region reverse primer generated the CDR3 amplicons by multiplex PCR. TCRdb re-called the multiplex PCR reads with CATT. Seen here are about 75,000 delta-chain clones, 30% to 40% observed once, and the top ten hold roughly 0.25%. The sorted cells were CD3+ Vdelta1+ Vdelta2- thymocytes from alphabeta-depleted thymus. Material: Vdelta1+ gamma-delta thymocytes from the thymus. Subset here: FACS-sorted CD3+ TCRalphabeta- TCRVdelta1+ TCRVdelta2- thymocytes. The receptor was isolated from a boy less than two years old who had congenital heart surgery. The chain couples TRDV2 to TRDJ1; D is unresolved. The CDR3 coding sequence is TGTGCCTGTGGCAACCCGTACACCGATAAACTCATCTTT. Translating gives CACGNPYTDKLIF.